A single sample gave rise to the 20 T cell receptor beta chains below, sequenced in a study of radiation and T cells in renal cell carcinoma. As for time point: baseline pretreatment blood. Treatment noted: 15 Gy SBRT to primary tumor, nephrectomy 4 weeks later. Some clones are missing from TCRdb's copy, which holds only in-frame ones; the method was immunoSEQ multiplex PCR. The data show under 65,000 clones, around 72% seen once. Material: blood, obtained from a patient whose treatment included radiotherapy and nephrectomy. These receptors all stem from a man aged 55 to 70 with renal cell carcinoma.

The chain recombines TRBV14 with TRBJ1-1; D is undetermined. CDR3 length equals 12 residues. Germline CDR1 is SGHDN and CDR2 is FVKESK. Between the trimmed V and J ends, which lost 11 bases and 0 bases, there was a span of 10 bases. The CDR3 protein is CACGNLNTEAFF. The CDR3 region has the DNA TGTGCCTGCGGGAACTTGAACACTGAAGCTTTCTTT.

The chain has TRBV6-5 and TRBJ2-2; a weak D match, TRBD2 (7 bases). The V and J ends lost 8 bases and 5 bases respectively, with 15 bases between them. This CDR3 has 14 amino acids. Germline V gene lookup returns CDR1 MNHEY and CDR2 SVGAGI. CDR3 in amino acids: CASGRDTLTGELFF. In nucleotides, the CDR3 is TGTGCCAGCGGGAGGGACACGTTAACCGGGGAGCTGTTTTTT.

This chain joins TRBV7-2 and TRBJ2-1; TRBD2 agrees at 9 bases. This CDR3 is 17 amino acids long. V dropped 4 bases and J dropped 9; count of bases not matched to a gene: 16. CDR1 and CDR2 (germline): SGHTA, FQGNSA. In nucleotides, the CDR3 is TGTGCCAGCAGCTCTCGACTAGCGGCTGAGATCATCGCTGAGCAGTTCTTC. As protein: CASSSRLAAEIIAEQFF.

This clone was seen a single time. CDR3 sequence reads: CASSQDRGGEQPQHF. For the CDR3, the DNA is TGCGCCAGCAGCCAAGACAGGGGGGGGGAACAGCCCCAGCATTTT. This chain uses TRBV4-1 with TRBJ1-5; TRBD1 aligns across 7 bases. This CDR3 has 15 amino acids. V shed 0 bases, J shed 7 bases, and the junction held 6 bases outside the gene matches. Germline CDR1 MGHRA, CDR2 YSYEKL.

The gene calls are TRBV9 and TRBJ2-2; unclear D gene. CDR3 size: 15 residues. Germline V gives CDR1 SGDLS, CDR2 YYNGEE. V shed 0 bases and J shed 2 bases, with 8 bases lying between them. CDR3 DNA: TGTGCCAGCAGCGTAGGGCAGGAAAACACCGGGGAGCTGTTTTTT. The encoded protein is CASSVGQENTGELFF.

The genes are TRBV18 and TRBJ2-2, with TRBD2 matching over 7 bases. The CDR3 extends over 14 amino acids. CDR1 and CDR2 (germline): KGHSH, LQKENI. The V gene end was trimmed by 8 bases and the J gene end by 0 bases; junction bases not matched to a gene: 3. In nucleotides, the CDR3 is TGTGCCAGCCCCGGGACTACGAACACCGGGGAGCTGTTTTTT. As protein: CASPGTTNTGELFF.

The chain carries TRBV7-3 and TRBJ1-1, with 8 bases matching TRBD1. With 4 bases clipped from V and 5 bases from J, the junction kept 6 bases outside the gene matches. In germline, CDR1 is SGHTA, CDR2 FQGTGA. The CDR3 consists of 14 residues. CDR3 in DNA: TGTGCCAGCAGCTCACAGGGGGAGAAGACTGAAGCTTTCTTT. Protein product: CASSSQGEKTEAFF.

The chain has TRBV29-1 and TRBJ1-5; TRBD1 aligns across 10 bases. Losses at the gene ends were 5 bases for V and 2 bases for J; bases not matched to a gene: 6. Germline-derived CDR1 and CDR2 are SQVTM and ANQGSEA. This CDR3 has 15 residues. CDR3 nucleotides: TGCAGCGTTAGCTCCGGGACAGGGGGCAATCAGCCCCAGCATTTT. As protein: CSVSSGTGGNQPQHF.

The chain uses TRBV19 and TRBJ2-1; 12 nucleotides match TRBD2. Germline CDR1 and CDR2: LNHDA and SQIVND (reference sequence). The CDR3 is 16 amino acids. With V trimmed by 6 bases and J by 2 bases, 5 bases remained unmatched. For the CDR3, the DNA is TGTGCCAGTAGGGATCCTAGCGGGGGGGCCTACAATGAGCAGTTCTTC. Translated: CASRDPSGGAYNEQFF.

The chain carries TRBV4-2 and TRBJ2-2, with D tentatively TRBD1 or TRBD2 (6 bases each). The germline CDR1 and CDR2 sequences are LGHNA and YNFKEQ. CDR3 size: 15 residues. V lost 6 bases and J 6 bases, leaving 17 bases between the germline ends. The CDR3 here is CASRTSPGEAGELFF. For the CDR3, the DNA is TGTGCCAGCAGAACTAGTCCAGGGGAGGCCGGGGAGCTGTTTTTT.

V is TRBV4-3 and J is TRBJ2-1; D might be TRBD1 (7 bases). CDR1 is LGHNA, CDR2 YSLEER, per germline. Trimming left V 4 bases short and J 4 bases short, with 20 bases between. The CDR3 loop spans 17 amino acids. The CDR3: CASSPRGGGTLYNEQFF. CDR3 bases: TGCGCCAGCAGCCCACGAGGGGGCGGGACATTATACAATGAGCAGTTCTTC.

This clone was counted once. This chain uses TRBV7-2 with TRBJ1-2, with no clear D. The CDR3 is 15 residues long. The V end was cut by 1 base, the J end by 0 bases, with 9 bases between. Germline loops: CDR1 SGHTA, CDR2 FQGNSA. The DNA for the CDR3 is TGTGCCAGCAGCTTAGAACACCTTGCTAACTATGGCTACACCTTC. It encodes CASSLEHLANYGYTF.

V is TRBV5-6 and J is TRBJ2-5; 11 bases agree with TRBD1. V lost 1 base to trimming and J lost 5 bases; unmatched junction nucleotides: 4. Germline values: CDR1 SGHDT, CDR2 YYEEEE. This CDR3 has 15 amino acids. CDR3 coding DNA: TGTGCCAGCAGCTTGTACGGGACAGGGGGTGAGACCCAGTACTTC. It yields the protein CASSLYGTGGETQYF.

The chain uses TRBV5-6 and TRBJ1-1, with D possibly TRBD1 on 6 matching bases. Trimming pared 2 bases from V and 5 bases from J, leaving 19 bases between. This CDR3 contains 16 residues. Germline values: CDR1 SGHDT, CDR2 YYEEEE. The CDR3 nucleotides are TGTGCCAGCAGCTTCGGGACGTCTCCTCAGGGGACTGAAGCTTTCTTT. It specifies CASSFGTSPQGTEAFF.

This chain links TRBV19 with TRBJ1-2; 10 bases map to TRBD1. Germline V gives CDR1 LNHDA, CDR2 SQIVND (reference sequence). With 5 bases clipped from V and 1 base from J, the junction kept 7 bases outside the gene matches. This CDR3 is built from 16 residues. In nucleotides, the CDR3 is TGTGCCAGTAGTTTATCCGGGACAGGGGTTAACTATGGCTACACCTTC. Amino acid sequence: CASSLSGTGVNYGYTF. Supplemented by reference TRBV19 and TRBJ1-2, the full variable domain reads DGGITQSPKYLFRKEGQNVTLSCEQNLNHDAMYWYRQDPGQGLRLIYYSQIVNDFQKGDIAEGYSVSREKKESFPLTVTSAQKNPTAFYLCASSLSGTGVNYGYTFGSGTRLTVV.

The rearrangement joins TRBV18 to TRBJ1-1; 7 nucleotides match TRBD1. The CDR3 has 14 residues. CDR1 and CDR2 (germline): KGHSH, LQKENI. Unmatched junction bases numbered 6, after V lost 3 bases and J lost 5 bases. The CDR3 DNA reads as TGTGCCAGCTCACCCCGGGACAGAAGGACTGAAGCTTTCTTT. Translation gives CASSPRDRRTEAFF. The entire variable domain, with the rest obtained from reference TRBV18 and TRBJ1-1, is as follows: NAGVMQNPRHLVRRRGQEARLRCSPMKGHSHVYWYRQLPEEGLKFMVYLQKENIIDESGMPKERFSAEFPKEGPSILRIQQVVRGDSAAYFCASSPRDRRTEAFFGQGTRLTVV.

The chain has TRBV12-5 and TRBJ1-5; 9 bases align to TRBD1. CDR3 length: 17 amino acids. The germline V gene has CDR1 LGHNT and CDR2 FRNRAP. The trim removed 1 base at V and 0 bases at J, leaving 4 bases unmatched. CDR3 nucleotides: TGTGCTAGTGGTTTGGGGACGACAGGGGGTAGCAATCAGCCCCAGCATTTT. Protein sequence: CASGLGTTGGSNQPQHF.

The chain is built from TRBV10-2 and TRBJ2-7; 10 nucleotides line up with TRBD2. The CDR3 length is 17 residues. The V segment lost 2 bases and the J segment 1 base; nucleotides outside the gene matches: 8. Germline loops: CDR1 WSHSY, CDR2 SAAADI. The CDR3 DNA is TGCGCCAGCAGTGAGCGGAAAGCGGGAGGGCTGTCCTACGAGCAGTACGTC. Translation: CASSERKAGGLSYEQYV.

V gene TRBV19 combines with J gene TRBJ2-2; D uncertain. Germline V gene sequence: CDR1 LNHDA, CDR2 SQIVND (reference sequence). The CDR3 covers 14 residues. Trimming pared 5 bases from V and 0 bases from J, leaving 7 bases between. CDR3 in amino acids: CASSGLTNTGELFF. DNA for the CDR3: TGTGCCAGTAGTGGGCTTACGAACACCGGGGAGCTGTTTTTT.

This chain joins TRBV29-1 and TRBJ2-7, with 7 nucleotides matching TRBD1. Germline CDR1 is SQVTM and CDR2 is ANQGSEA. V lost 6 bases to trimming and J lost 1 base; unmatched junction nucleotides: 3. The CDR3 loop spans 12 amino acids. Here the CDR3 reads CSVRQGSYEQYF. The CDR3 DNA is TGCAGCGTGCGACAGGGATCCTACGAGCAGTACTTC.